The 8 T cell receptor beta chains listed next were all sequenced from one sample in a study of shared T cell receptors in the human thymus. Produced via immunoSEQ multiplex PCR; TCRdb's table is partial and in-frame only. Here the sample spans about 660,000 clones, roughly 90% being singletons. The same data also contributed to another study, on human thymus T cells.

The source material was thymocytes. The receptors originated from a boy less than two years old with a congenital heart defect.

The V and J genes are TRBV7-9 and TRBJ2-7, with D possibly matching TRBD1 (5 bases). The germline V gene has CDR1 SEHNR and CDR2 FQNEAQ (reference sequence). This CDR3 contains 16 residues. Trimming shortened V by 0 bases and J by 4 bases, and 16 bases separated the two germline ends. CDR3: CASSLASGRAVYEQYF. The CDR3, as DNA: TGTGCCAGCAGCTTAGCCTCGGGCAGGGCGGTATACGAGCAGTACTTC.

The CDR3 is CASRGTLGIDEQFF. CDR3 sequence (DNA): TGTGCCAGCAGGGGGACTCTCGGAATCGATGAGCAGTTCTTC. The chain links TRBV2 to TRBJ2-1; D might be TRBD2 (6 bases). The V end was cut by 6 bases, the J end by 8 bases, with 17 bases between. Germline CDR1 and CDR2: SNHLY and FYNNEI. The length of the CDR3 is 14 residues.

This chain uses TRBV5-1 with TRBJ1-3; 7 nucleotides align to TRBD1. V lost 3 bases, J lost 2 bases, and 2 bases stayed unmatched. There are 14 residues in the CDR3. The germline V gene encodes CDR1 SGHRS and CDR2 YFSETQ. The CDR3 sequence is CASSSTGTGNTIYF. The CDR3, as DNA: TGCGCCAGCAGCTCGACAGGGACTGGAAACACCATATATTTT.

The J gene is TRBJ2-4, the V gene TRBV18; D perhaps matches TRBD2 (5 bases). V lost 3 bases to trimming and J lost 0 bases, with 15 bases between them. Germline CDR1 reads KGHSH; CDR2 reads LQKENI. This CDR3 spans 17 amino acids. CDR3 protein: CASSPEVVGLAKNIQYF. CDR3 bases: TGTGCCAGCTCACCCGAGGTGGTAGGACTAGCCAAAAACATTCAGTACTTC.

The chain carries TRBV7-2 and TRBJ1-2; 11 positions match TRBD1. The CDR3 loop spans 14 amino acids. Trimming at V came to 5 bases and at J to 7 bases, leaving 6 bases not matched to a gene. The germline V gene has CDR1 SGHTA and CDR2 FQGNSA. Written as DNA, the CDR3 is TGTGCCAGCAGCAACCGGACAGGGGGCCCTGGCTACACCTTC. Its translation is CASSNRTGGPGYTF.

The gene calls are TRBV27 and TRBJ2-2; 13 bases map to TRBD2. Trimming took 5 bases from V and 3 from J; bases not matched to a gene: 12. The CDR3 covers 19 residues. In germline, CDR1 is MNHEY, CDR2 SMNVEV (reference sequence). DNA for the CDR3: TGTGCCAGCAGTCCCGCGAGACTAGCGGGAGGATACGACACCGGGGAGCTGTTTTTT. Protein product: CASSPARLAGGYDTGELFF.

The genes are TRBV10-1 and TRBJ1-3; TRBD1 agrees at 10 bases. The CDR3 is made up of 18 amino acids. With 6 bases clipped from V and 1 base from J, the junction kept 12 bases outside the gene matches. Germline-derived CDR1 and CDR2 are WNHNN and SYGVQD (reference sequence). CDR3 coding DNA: TGCGCCAGCAGCTCCGACAGGGGGCCCTATCTTTCTGGAAACACCATATATTTT. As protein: CASSSDRGPYLSGNTIYF.

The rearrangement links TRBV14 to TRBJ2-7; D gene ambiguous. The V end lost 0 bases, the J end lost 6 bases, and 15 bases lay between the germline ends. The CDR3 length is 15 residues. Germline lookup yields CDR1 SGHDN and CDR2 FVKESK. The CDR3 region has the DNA TGTGCCAGCAGCCAAGACTCAGGCCCTACCGGCGAGCAGTACTTC. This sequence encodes CASSQDSGPTGEQYF.